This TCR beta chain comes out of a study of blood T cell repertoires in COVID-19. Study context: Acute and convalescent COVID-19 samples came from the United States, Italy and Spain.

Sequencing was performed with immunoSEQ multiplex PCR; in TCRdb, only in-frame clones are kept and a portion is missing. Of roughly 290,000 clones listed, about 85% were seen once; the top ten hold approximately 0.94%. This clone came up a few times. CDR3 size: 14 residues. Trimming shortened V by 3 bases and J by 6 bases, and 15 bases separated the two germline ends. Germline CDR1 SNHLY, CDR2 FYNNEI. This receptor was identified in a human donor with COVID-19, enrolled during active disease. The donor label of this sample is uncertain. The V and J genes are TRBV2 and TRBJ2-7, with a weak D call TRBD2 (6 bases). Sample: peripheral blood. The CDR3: CASSEWGELGEQYF. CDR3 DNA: TGTGCCAGCAGTGAGTGGGGGGAGTTGGGCGAGCAGTACTTC. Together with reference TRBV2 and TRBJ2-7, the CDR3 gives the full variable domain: EPEVTQTPSHQVTQMGQEVILRCVPISNHLYFYWYRQILGQKVEFLVSFYNNEISEKSEIFDDQFSVERPDGSNFTLKIRSTKLEDSAMYFCASSEWGELGEQYFGPGTRLTVT.